Listed here are 21 T cell receptor beta chains from one sample, sequenced in a study of cytomegalovirus exposure and HLA in healthy donors. The PCR employed 60 Vbeta primers together with 13 Jbeta primers. Some clones are missing from TCRdb's copy, which holds only in-frame ones; the method was immunoSEQ multiplex PCR. The sample has some 200,000 clones, 75% to 90% seen once. The specimen was PBMCs. The receptors originated from a man in his forties or fifties in good health and CMV-seronegative.

The J gene is TRBJ2-3, the V gene TRBV7-2; tentatively, D is TRBD1 (5 bases). The germline CDR1 and CDR2 sequences are SGHTA and FQGNSA. The V gene lost 5 bases and the J gene lost 5 bases, with 11 bases spanning the gap. This CDR3 comprises 13 residues. The CDR3 DNA reads TGTGCCAGCAGCCCCAGACAGCTAGATACGCAGTATTTT. This gives the protein CASSPRQLDTQYF.

V and J are TRBV4-3 and TRBJ2-3; the D is unclear. Per the germline V gene, CDR1 is LGHNA and CDR2 is YSLEER. Trimming cost V 3 bases and J 5 bases, with 12 bases left between them. This CDR3 has 14 residues. In nucleotides, the CDR3 is TGCGCCAGCAGCCAGGTCCTAGGCGAAGATACGCAGTATTTT. It specifies CASSQVLGEDTQYF.

In this sample, this clone turned up once. V and J are TRBV7-9 and TRBJ2-5; D is possibly TRBD1 (6 bases). Trimming stripped 7 bases from V and 2 bases from J, with 11 bases between. The CDR3 contains 13 residues. Germline V gene sequence: CDR1 SEHNR, CDR2 FQNEAQ (reference sequence). The CDR3 is CASKVTGQETQYF. Written as DNA, the CDR3 is TGTGCCAGCAAGGTGACAGGTCAAGAGACCCAGTACTTC.

The chain has TRBV6-5 and TRBJ2-2, with 8 positions matching TRBD1. This CDR3 has 15 amino acids. V was clipped by 5 bases and J by 5 bases; unmatched bases: 7. Germline lookup yields CDR1 MNHEY and CDR2 SVGAGI. The CDR3 loop reads CASSPRQGYTGELFF. CDR3 nucleotides: TGTGCCAGCAGTCCACGACAGGGGTATACCGGGGAGCTGTTTTTT.

This clone was counted a few times. The chain couples TRBV6-6 to TRBJ2-3, with 9 positions matching TRBD2. Looked up from germline, CDR1 is MNHNY and CDR2 is SVGAGI (reference sequence). V lost 7 bases and J lost 1; bases outside the gene matches: 6. The CDR3 runs to 15 residues. CDR3 DNA: TGTGCCAGCATCGAACTAGCGGGTCGCACAGATACGCAGTATTTT. This codes for CASIELAGRTDTQYF.

In its sample, this clone was seen once. The chain couples TRBV7-2 to TRBJ2-7; TRBD1 agrees at 7 bases. The CDR3 contains 14 residues. Germline V gene data show CDR1 as SGHTA and CDR2 as FQGNSA. After removal of 5 bases from V and 2 bases from J, the junction contained 6 bases not matched to a gene. CDR3 DNA sequence: TGTGCCAGCAGCACCAACAGGGGACCCTACGAGCAGTACTTC. This sequence encodes CASSTNRGPYEQYF.

In this sample, this clone turned up once. CDR3 protein: CASSPPGVYGYTF. Here the CDR3 DNA reads TGTGCCAGCAGCCCCCCGGGGGTCTATGGCTACACCTTC. The rearrangement joins TRBV7-9 to TRBJ1-2; TRBD1 might be the D (5 bases). The CDR3 is 13 amino acids. Trimming took off 5 bases at V and 4 bases at J, with 11 bases between the two ends. Germline V CDR1 and CDR2: SEHNR, FQNEAQ (reference sequence).

The genes are TRBV11-2 and TRBJ2-3, with 11 bases identical to TRBD2. CDR1 and CDR2 from the germline V gene are SGHAT and FQNNGV. CDR3 length: 17 amino acids. V was pared by 2 bases and J by 1 base, with 5 bases of the junction left unmatched. The CDR3 nucleotides are TGTGCCAGCAGCTTAAGTCGACTAGCGGGACGCACAGATACGCAGTATTTT. This translates into CASSLSRLAGRTDTQYF.

The chain uses TRBV2 and TRBJ2-3, with 9 bases fitting TRBD1. The CDR3 sequence is 15 residues long. Germline lookup yields CDR1 SNHLY and CDR2 FYNNEI. V lost 3 bases to trimming and J lost 4 bases; unmatched junction nucleotides: 5. CDR3 protein: CASSDWTGAPDTQYF. In DNA form, the CDR3 reads TGTGCCAGCAGTGATTGGACAGGGGCCCCAGATACGCAGTATTTT.

The rearrangement uses TRBV18 and TRBJ2-3, with D perhaps matching TRBD2 (7 bases). Germline values: CDR1 KGHSH, CDR2 LQKENI. The V gene lost 2 bases and the J gene lost 5 bases, with 14 bases spanning the gap. This CDR3 contains 15 residues. This CDR3 reads CASSPGPGGQDTQYF. The CDR3, as DNA: TGTGCCAGCTCACCAGGACCGGGGGGCCAAGATACGCAGTATTTT.

The rearrangement uses TRBV7-3 and TRBJ2-5; TRBD2 might be the D (5 bases). Germline assignment: CDR1 SGHTA and CDR2 FQGTGA. V lost 0 bases to trimming and J lost 6 bases, with 14 bases between them. The CDR3 covers 15 residues. CDR3 DNA sequence: TGTGCCAGCAGCTTAACGCGGGCGAGTCCCCAGACCCAGTACTTC. It encodes CASSLTRASPQTQYF.

The chain has TRBV4-2 and TRBJ2-5; TRBD2 is a possible D gene (5 bases). The DNA end lines up better with TRBJ2-7; the J call may be wrong. CDR1 and CDR2 (germline): LGHNA, YNFKEQ. The CDR3 loop spans 14 amino acids. The CDR3 DNA follows: TGTGCCAGCAGCCAAGGGACTGGTCTCTACGAGCAGTACTTC. It codes for CASSQGTGLYEQYF.

The rearrangement joins TRBV6-5 to TRBJ2-1; possible D gene TRBD2, 6 bases. Germline V gene lookup returns CDR1 MNHEY and CDR2 SVGAGI. This CDR3 region has 13 residues. Trimming stripped 4 bases from V and 5 bases from J, with 9 bases between. The CDR3 spells CASSSDYNNEQFF. The CDR3 DNA sequence: TGTGCCAGCAGTTCGGACTATAACAATGAGCAGTTCTTC.

This clone has more than one count but fewer than ten. This rearrangement joins TRBV11-2 to TRBJ1-6, with D uncertain. Per germline, CDR1 SGHAT and CDR2 FQNNGV. This CDR3 region has 12 residues. V gave up 4 bases and J gave up 9 bases, with 7 bases separating them. CDR3 sequence reads: CASSSVPSPLHF. In nucleotides, the CDR3 is TGTGCCAGCAGCTCAGTCCCTTCACCCCTCCACTTT.

The CDR3 spells CASSKGSGDILNQPQHF. CDR3 bases: TGTGCCAGCAGCAAGGGGTCAGGGGACATCCTCAATCAGCCCCAGCATTTT. The chain joins TRBV7-9 to TRBJ1-5; TRBD1 is a possible D gene (6 bases). Trimming left V 5 bases short and J 3 bases short, with 20 bases between. This CDR3 has 17 amino acids. Germline values: CDR1 SEHNR, CDR2 FQNEAQ (reference sequence).

The gene calls are TRBV6-5 and TRBJ1-2; TRBD1 is a possible D gene (6 bases). The V and J ends lost 5 bases and 6 bases respectively, with 16 bases between them. Germline V gene data show CDR1 as MNHEY and CDR2 as SVGAGI. The CDR3 consists of 14 residues. This chain's CDR3 is CASSRTRGVDGYTF. CDR3 DNA: TGTGCCAGCAGTAGGACTAGGGGGGTGGATGGCTACACCTTC.

This rearrangement joins TRBV9 to TRBJ1-2; 7 nucleotides match TRBD1. Trimming removed 1 base from V and 1 base from J; junction bases left unmatched: 7. This CDR3 is built from 16 residues. From germline, CDR1 is SGDLS and CDR2 YYNGEE. The CDR3 sequence is CASSVSQGGGNYGYTF. Here the CDR3 DNA reads TGTGCCAGCAGCGTAAGTCAAGGGGGCGGTAACTATGGCTACACCTTC.

The chain carries TRBV6-4 and TRBJ2-1; 8 nucleotides agree with TRBD1. The CDR3 covers 15 residues. Germline V gene data show CDR1 as MRHNA and CDR2 as SNTAGT. J was trimmed by 7 bases and V by 5 bases; bases with no gene match: 10. CDR3 in amino acids: CASSSRTGMKNEQFF. For the CDR3, the DNA is TGTGCCAGCAGTTCCAGGACAGGGATGAAAAATGAGCAGTTCTTC.

Of note for this clone: Other DNA sequences in this sample translate to the same CDR3. The CDR3 region has the DNA TGCGCCAGCAGCCCGGCCCCGCACAGCCAAGAGACCCAGTACTTC. Its protein is CASSPAPHSQETQYF. V usage is TRBV4-1 and J usage is TRBJ2-5; D not resolved. The CDR3 runs to 15 residues. CDR1 is MGHRA and CDR2 is YSYEKL in the germline V gene. With 4 bases removed from V and 1 base from J, the gap between germline ends came to 13 bases.

The rearrangement uses TRBV6-5 and TRBJ1-1; TRBD1 aligns across 7 bases. The V gene end was trimmed by 6 bases and the J gene end by 4 bases; junction bases not matched to a gene: 8. The CDR3 runs 14 residues. Germline CDR1 reads MNHEY; CDR2 reads SVGAGI. CDR3 in amino acids: CASSPSGGGTEAFF. CDR3 DNA: TGTGCCAGCAGCCCGTCAGGGGGAGGCACTGAAGCTTTCTTT.

This clone was seen more than once but under ten times. V is TRBV4-1 and J is TRBJ2-7; 8 nucleotides match TRBD1. The CDR3 covers 13 residues. The ends lost 4 bases at V and 2 bases at J; junction bases unmatched: 1. Per germline, CDR1 MGHRA and CDR2 YSYEKL. The CDR3 bases are TGCGCCAGCAGCCGGACAGGGACCTACGAGCAGTACTTC. Its protein product is CASSRTGTYEQYF.